The source of this TCR beta chain is a study of shared clonotypes between healthy human individuals. Study information: CD4 naive cells filled three plates per donor, CD4 memory three, CD8 naive two and CD8 memory one.

Authors' data handling: ImmunoSEQ yielded junction-only sequences lacking quality scores, so filtering differed. Measured with immunoSEQ multiplex PCR; TCRdb has only the in-frame clones, and not every one. V and J calls and clone size are those listed in that table; D and trimming were worked out from the DNA. In the table there are 800,000 or so clones, 90% to 98% of which are singletons. The CDR3 consists of 12 residues. V lost 4 bases to trimming and J lost 6 bases, with 7 bases between them. Germline CDR1 is SGHNT and CDR2 is YYREEE (reference sequence). CD45RO-negative cells were positively selected for CCR7, leaving out terminally differentiated effector memory CD45RA+ cells. Donors had no recently reported acute infections or vaccinations and were HIV-negative.

Material for sequencing was naive CD8+ T cells sorted from blood. The genes are TRBV5-4 and TRBJ2-2; D unclear. The clonotype comes from a man aged 25-45 years in good health. DNA of the CDR3: TGTGCCAGCAGCCCAGTGGCCGGGGAGCTGTTTTTT. Translation: CASSPVAGELFF.